The clone carrying this T cell receptor (beta chain) was seen at least ten times. Antigen unknown. Germline loops: CDR1 DFQATT, CDR2 SNEGSKA (reference sequence). CDR3 size: 12 residues. V shed 6 bases and J shed 1 base, with 10 bases lying between them. These data originate in a study of breast tumors, draining lymph nodes, adjacent tissues. Each CDR3 protein gets one entry after TCRdb re-called the multiplex PCR reads with MiXCR. The sample carries 150,000 to 200,000 distinct CDR3 sequences, 30% to 35% recorded once. Axillary draining lymph nodes of breast cancer patients supplied the node samples. Study-level findings and limits: Tumor and nontumor repertoires were significantly more similar in luminal-like than in basal-like breast cancer.

The sequenced material came from axillary lymph node tissue. The V and J genes are TRBV20-1 and TRBJ2-7; D gene ambiguous. The clonotype comes from a female donor with breast cancer. Some clones in this sample may be carry-over from other donors' samples. DNA for the CDR3: TGCAGTGCAAGAACACCGTCCTACGAGCAGTACTTC. This gives the protein CSARTPSYEQYF.